This T cell receptor (beta chain) was retrieved from a study of blood T cell repertoires in COVID-19. J was trimmed by 2 bases and V by 3 bases; bases with no gene match: 4. Germline loops: CDR1 SGHTA, CDR2 FQGNSA. There are 15 residues in the CDR3. Using immunoSEQ multiplex PCR, the repertoire was profiled, and TCRdb retains in-frame clones only, with some absent. The profile shows under 250,000 clones, around 86% of them singletons. The TCR comes from a woman older than 75 with COVID-19, enrolled during active disease. The chain is built from TRBV7-2 and TRBJ2-1; 7 nucleotides match TRBD2. Sequencing used peripheral blood. The CDR3 sequence: CASSFSSGTYNEQFF. CDR3 DNA sequence: TGTGCCAGCAGCTTTTCTAGCGGTACCTACAATGAGCAGTTCTTC.